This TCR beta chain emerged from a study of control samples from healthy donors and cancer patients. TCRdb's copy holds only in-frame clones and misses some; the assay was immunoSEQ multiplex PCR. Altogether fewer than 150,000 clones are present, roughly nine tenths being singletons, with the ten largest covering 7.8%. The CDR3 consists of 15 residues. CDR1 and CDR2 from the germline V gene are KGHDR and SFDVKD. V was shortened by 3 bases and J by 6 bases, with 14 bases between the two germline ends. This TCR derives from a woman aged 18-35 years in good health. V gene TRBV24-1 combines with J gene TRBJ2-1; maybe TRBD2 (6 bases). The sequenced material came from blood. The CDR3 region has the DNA TGTGCCACCAGTGATGCCCTGACTAGTCGCAATGAGCAGTTCTTC. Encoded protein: CATSDALTSRNEQFF.